The sequence of this T cell receptor (beta chain) was determined in a study of cytomegalovirus exposure and HLA in healthy donors. Primers: 60 Vbeta forward and 13 Jbeta reverse. This table comes from immunoSEQ multiplex PCR, and its TCRdb copy is limited to in-frame clones, with some not included. The table records 30,000 to 35,000 clones, 75% to 90% of them present only once. Remarks on this clone: Its target is unknown.

There are 16 residues in the CDR3. CDR1 MNHNS and CDR2 SASEGT come from the germline V gene. V shed 2 bases and J 0 bases; nucleotides not matched to a gene: 2. Whole-study results and caveats: The classifier, whose performance was assessed in both the original and validation cohorts, reportedly diagnosed cytomegalovirus status with high specificity and sensitivity. According to a later analysis, most TCR beta chains associated with CMV appeared HLA-restricted.

The chain carries TRBV6-1 and TRBJ1-5; 9 positions agree with TRBD1. Sequenced: PBMCs. The receptor comes from a male donor in good health and CMV-seronegative. CDR3 protein: CASSEWGQGSNQPQHF. DNA for the CDR3: TGTGCCAGCAGTGAATGGGGACAGGGTAGCAATCAGCCCCAGCATTTT.